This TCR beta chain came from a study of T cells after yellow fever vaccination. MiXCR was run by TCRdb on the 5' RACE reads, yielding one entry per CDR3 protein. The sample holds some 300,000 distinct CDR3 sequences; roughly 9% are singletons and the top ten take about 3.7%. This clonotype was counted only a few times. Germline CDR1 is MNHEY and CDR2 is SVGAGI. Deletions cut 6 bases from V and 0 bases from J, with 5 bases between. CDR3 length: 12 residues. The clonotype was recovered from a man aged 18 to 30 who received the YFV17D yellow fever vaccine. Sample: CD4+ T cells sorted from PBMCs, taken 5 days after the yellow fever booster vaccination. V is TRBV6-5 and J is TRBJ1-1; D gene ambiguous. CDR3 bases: TGTGCCAGCAGGAAGATGAACACTGAAGCTTTCTTT. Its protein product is CASRKMNTEAFF.